The clone carrying this TCR beta chain was observed once. This specimen belongs to a study of human T cells and chemical hapten exposure. TCRdb re-analysed the RACE reads in MiXCR, keeping a single row per CDR3 protein. The table lists 150,000 to 200,000 distinct CDR3 sequences, 25% to 35% of them singletons. Sample time point: patch test 3, about 24 weeks after DPC sensitization. The treatment is: therapeutic diphenylcyclopropenone sensitization with weekly scalp DPC. Trimming shortened V by 5 bases and J by 9 bases, and 20 bases separated the two germline ends. Germline V gene data show CDR1 as SGHVS and CDR2 as FQNEAQ. The CDR3 extends over 15 amino acids.

The sample consisted of whole blood, taken in connection with sensitization to the hapten diphenylcyclopropenone (DPC). V is TRBV7-8 and J is TRBJ2-1; D is perhaps TRBD1 (6 bases). This receptor was identified in a woman between 18 and 30 years old with alopecia areata. Some clones in this sample may be carry-over from other donors' samples. Here the CDR3 reads CASSAPRGSWGEQFF. DNA of the CDR3: TGTGCCAGCAGCGCCCCCAGGGGATCGTGGGGTGAGCAGTTCTTC.